This TCR beta chain was captured in a study of T cells after yellow fever vaccination. UMIs were added to TCR cDNA along with a universal primer site when it was made by 5'RACE template switching. TCRdb recomputed calls from the 5' RACE reads with MiXCR, one row per CDR3 protein. The table shows 250,000 to 350,000 distinct CDR3 sequences, with 6.8% occurring only once. Regarding this clonotype: Its target is not known.

Study-wide results and limits: Most primary-vaccination clones reappeared after the booster (approximately 95% CD4, 75% to 90% CD8). Repertoires sorted by FACS could include abundant clonotypes that are contaminants from the bulk population. Among all clonotypes, a small share was observed in both CD4 and CD8 compartments.

This CDR3 has 12 amino acids. V lost 2 bases and J 7 bases, leaving 11 bases between the germline ends. Germline assignment: CDR1 GTSNPN and CDR2 SVGIG (reference sequence). The sequence was obtained from a man aged 18 to 30 who received the YFV17D yellow fever vaccine. The chain joins TRBV30 to TRBJ1-2; no clear D. Sequenced here: PBMCs, sampled approximately 47 days after the first yellow fever vaccination. The CDR3 DNA follows: TGTGCCTGGAGTTCCTCTATCGGTGGCTACACCTTC. Protein: CAWSSSIGGYTF.